The T cell receptor beta chain under discussion was sequenced for a study of molecular identifiers for immune sequencing clone quantification. Concerning this clonotype itself: This sequence may be a read error, since a much larger clone differs from it by one base.

TCRdb itself ran the PCR reads through MiXCR, one entry per CDR3 protein. The table lists approximately 550,000 distinct CDR3 sequences, around 21% of them singletons. Germline loops: CDR1 LGHNA, CDR2 YSLEER. Deletions cut 0 bases from V and 3 bases from J, with 11 bases between. This CDR3 is built from 15 residues. The clonotype was recovered from a human donor in good health. Some libraries in this study had Jurkat cell RNA spiked in. The chain employs TRBV4-3 and TRBJ1-2; tentative D call: TRBD1 (6 bases). Material for sequencing was naive CD8+ T cells from blood, with Jurkat cell RNA spiked in. Stated subset: FACS-sorted CD8+CD4-CCR7+CD45RA+ naive T cells. The CDR3 loop reads CASSQDGGGYYGYTF. Here the CDR3 DNA reads TGCGCCAGCAGCCAAGACGGGGGCGGGTACTATGGCTACACCTTC.